This is a list of T cell receptor beta chains from one sample in a study of tumour-infiltrating T cells in Burkitt lymphoma. Clones were sequenced by immunoSEQ multiplex PCR, and TCRdb holds only the in-frame ones, with some missing. The sample has thousands of clones, less than 20% seen once; the top ten hold approximately 14%. The specimen was tumor tissue. The receptors stem from a human donor with diffuse large B-cell lymphoma. Both conserved end residues are part of each CDR3. Fields, in order: CDR3 length, J gene, V gene, D gene, CDR3 protein. A D gene is named only where the DNA matches it firmly.

len: 15; j_gene: TRBJ2-5; v_gene: TRBV9; d_gene: TRBD2; CDR3aa: CASSVGGSGGETQYF
len: 14; j_gene: TRBJ2-7; v_gene: TRBV28; d_gene: TRBD1; CDR3aa: CASSRTGGTYEQYF
len: 12; j_gene: TRBJ2-1; v_gene: TRBV7-2; d_gene: NA; CDR3aa: CASSLALNEQFF
len: 15; j_gene: TRBJ1-5; v_gene: TRBV4-1; d_gene: NA; CDR3aa: CASSQQGSPNQPQHF
len: 12; j_gene: TRBJ2-7; v_gene: TRBV10-1; d_gene: NA; CDR3aa: CASSASGIEQYF
len: 14; j_gene: TRBJ1-1; v_gene: TRBV7-8; d_gene: NA; CDR3aa: CASSSVRLRAEAFF
len: 12; j_gene: TRBJ2-2; v_gene: TRBV29-1; d_gene: NA; CDR3aa: CSARGNTGELFF
len: 15; j_gene: TRBJ1-1; v_gene: TRBV19; d_gene: TRBD1; CDR3aa: CASSSRTGSDTEAFF
len: 15; j_gene: TRBJ2-3; v_gene: TRBV6-5; d_gene: TRBD2; CDR3aa: CASRVLAEGTDTQYF
len: 8; j_gene: TRBJ1-2; v_gene: TRBV30; d_gene: NA; CDR3aa: CAWSVYNF
len: 12; j_gene: TRBJ2-7; v_gene: TRBV7-6; d_gene: NA; CDR3aa: CASSSKNKEQYF
len: 15; j_gene: TRBJ2-1; v_gene: TRBV2; d_gene: TRBD2; CDR3aa: CASSESGSSYNEQFF